The next 27 T cell receptor beta chains were all read from a single sample in a study of beta chain features in type 1 diabetes. cDNA synthesis used the whole RNA isolate, giving expressed TCRB sequences. Libraries were prepared by immunoSEQ multiplex PCR; TCRdb keeps only in-frame clonotypes and omits some of them. This table holds about 450,000 clones, roughly 11% found once. Source material: naive CD4+ T cells from blood. Receptors originate from a woman aged 18-30 years in good health.

In this sample, this clone turned up a few times. The CDR3 spells CASSVRRDGGYTF. CDR3 DNA sequence: TGTGCCAGCAGCGTAAGGCGGGACGGTGGCTACACCTTC. This chain links TRBV9 with TRBJ1-2; perhaps TRBD1 as D (5 bases). V shed 1 base and J shed 7 bases, with 11 bases lying between them. Germline assignment: CDR1 SGDLS and CDR2 YYNGEE. The CDR3 contains 13 residues.

This clone showed up just a few times. V is TRBV5-4 and J is TRBJ1-1; no reliable D call. This CDR3 contains 11 residues. Looked up from germline, CDR1 is SGHNT and CDR2 is YYREEE (reference sequence). V shed 2 bases and J shed 3 bases, with 2 bases lying between them. CDR3 coding DNA: TGTGCCAGCAGCTTCCACACTGAAGCTTTCTTT. It codes for CASSFHTEAFF.

This clone turned up a few times. V and J are TRBV30 and TRBJ2-1; 11 bases match TRBD2. The CDR3 has 15 amino acids. CDR1 GTSNPN and CDR2 SVGIG come from the germline V gene (reference sequence). The V gene end was trimmed by 0 bases and the J gene end by 7 bases; junction bases not matched to a gene: 5. This CDR3 reads CAWSVLAGVGNEQFF. The CDR3 DNA follows: TGTGCCTGGAGTGTACTAGCGGGAGTGGGGAATGAGCAGTTCTTC.

This clone was counted a few times. V gene TRBV10-3 combines with J gene TRBJ2-7, with D uncertain. The CDR3 is 12 amino acids. Trimming took 8 bases from V and 2 from J, leaving 10 bases between them. Germline loops: CDR1 ENHRY, CDR2 SYGVKD. This chain's CDR3 is CAIGGVTYEQYF. CDR3 nucleotides: TGTGCCATCGGCGGAGTAACCTACGAGCAGTACTTC.

This chain links TRBV4-1 with TRBJ2-3, with D possibly being TRBD1 (5 bases). V was pared by 1 base and J by 4 bases, with 12 bases between. CDR1 and CDR2 (germline): MGHRA, YSYEKL. The CDR3 is made up of 15 amino acids. CDR3 in amino acids: CASSQVGTRADTQYF. The CDR3 bases are TGCGCCAGCAGCCAAGTTGGTACCAGGGCAGATACGCAGTATTTT.

This clone was counted only a few times. The chain has TRBV7-9 and TRBJ2-1; a weak D match, TRBD1 (6 bases). Trimming took 10 bases from V and 0 from J, leaving 16 bases between them. The CDR3 spans 15 residues. Per the germline V gene, CDR1 is SEHNR and CDR2 is FQNEAQ (reference sequence). CDR3 loop: CATAGAESSYNEQFF. In nucleotides, the CDR3 is TGTGCCACAGCAGGGGCAGAGAGCTCCTACAATGAGCAGTTCTTC.

This clone turned up a few times. V and J are TRBV7-9 and TRBJ2-1; the D call may be TRBD1 or TRBD2 (5 bases each). Germline CDR1 reads SEHNR; CDR2 reads FQNEAQ (reference sequence). The CDR3 contains 14 residues. The ends were cut back, 2 bases at V and 2 bases at J, with 7 bases in the middle. The CDR3 spells CASSLSGPYNEQFF. CDR3 in DNA: TGTGCCAGCAGCTTATCGGGGCCCTACAATGAGCAGTTCTTC.

In this sample, this clone turned up a few times. DNA of the CDR3: TGCAGCGTTTTTCCCGCCGACAGGGAAGGCACAGATACGCAGTATTTT. It is translated as CSVFPADREGTDTQYF. The chain links TRBV29-1 to TRBJ2-3; 7 bases agree with TRBD1. Germline V gene sequence: CDR1 SQVTM, CDR2 ANQGSEA. The CDR3 runs to 16 residues. V shed 5 bases and J 1 base; nucleotides not matched to a gene: 12.

The chain combines TRBV11-3 with TRBJ2-5, with a weak D call TRBD2 (5 bases). V lost 6 bases and J 0 bases, leaving 11 bases between the germline ends. Per germline, CDR1 SGHNT and CDR2 YENEEA. This CDR3 region has 14 residues. CDR3 sequence reads: CASRKAVYQETQYF. CDR3 in DNA: TGTGCCAGCAGGAAAGCGGTGTACCAAGAGACCCAGTACTTC.

This clone was seen more than once but under ten times. The rearrangement uses TRBV4-3 and TRBJ2-7; TRBD1 might be the D (6 bases). Between the trimmed V and J ends, which lost 0 bases and 6 bases, there was a span of 9 bases. Germline CDR1 and CDR2: LGHNA and YSLEER. There are 13 residues in the CDR3. In DNA form, the CDR3 reads TGCGCCAGCAGCCAAGACAGGGGTGCCGAGCAGTACTTC. The encoded protein is CASSQDRGAEQYF.

V is TRBV9 and J is TRBJ2-3, with TRBD2 matching over 11 bases. Germline V gives CDR1 SGDLS, CDR2 YYNGEE. With V trimmed by 3 bases and J by 5 bases, 5 bases remained unmatched. This CDR3 comprises 15 residues. CDR3 DNA sequence: TGTGCCAGCAGCGGTACAGGACTAGCGGGAGATACGCAGTATTTT. Encoded protein: CASSGTGLAGDTQYF.

This clone was detected only a few times. The chain employs TRBV9 and TRBJ2-1; TRBD1 is a possible D gene (6 bases). CDR1 SGDLS and CDR2 YYNGEE come from the germline V gene. The CDR3 contains 16 residues. Trimming removed 3 bases from V and 5 bases from J, with 18 bases in between. The CDR3 sequence: CASSAPTGTGDNEQFF. CDR3 DNA sequence: TGTGCCAGCAGCGCTCCTACAGGGACCGGAGACAATGAGCAGTTCTTC.

The chain uses TRBV18 and TRBJ1-4; maybe TRBD1 (6 bases). CDR3 size: 15 residues. Per germline, CDR1 KGHSH and CDR2 LQKENI. V lost 1 base and J 2 bases, leaving 8 bases between the germline ends. The CDR3 DNA reads as TGTGCCAGCTCACCACAGGGGGACACTAATGAAAAACTGTTTTTT. Its translation: CASSPQGDTNEKLFF.

The genes are TRBV2 and TRBJ2-5, with 11 bases aligning to TRBD2. With V trimmed by 5 bases and J by 4 bases, 3 bases remained unmatched. The CDR3 spans 14 residues. The germline V gene has CDR1 SNHLY and CDR2 FYNNEI. CDR3 nucleotide sequence: TGTGCCAGCAGTTTACTAGCGGGGGTAGAGACCCAGTACTTC. Encoded protein: CASSLLAGVETQYF.

This clone has a handful of counts. The chain is built from TRBV19 and TRBJ1-1; D may be TRBD1 (5 bases). CDR1 is LNHDA, CDR2 SQIVND, per germline (reference sequence). The V gene lost 7 bases and the J gene lost 1 base, with 10 bases spanning the gap. The CDR3 loop spans 13 amino acids. DNA for the CDR3: TGTGCCAGTAAATCGACAGCGAACACTGAAGCTTTCTTT. It yields the protein CASKSTANTEAFF. The full variable domain, in which reference TRBV19 and TRBJ1-1 provide the parts outside the CDR3, is DGGITQSPKYLFRKEGQNVTLSCEQNLNHDAMYWYRQDPGQGLRLIYYSQIVNDFQKGDIAEGYSVSREKKESFPLTVTSAQKNPTAFYLCASKSTANTEAFFGQGTRLTVV.

This chain joins TRBV4-1 and TRBJ2-5, with TRBD2 as a possible D gene (5 bases). The V gene's germline CDR1 is MGHRA and CDR2 YSYEKL. V was cut by 3 bases and J by 0 bases, with 11 bases left in between. The CDR3 consists of 15 residues. CDR3: CASSHTGLNQETQYF. CDR3 nucleotide sequence: TGCGCCAGCAGCCACACCGGACTCAACCAAGAGACCCAGTACTTC.

This clone was detected only a few times. In DNA, the CDR3 is TGTGCCAGTAGTATATTAGGGGGCTATGGCTACACCTTC. Its translation: CASSILGGYGYTF. The chain combines TRBV19 with TRBJ1-2, with D possibly TRBD1 on 6 matching bases. The CDR3 contains 13 residues. Germline V gene sequence: CDR1 LNHDA, CDR2 SQIVND (reference sequence). Trimming cost V 2 bases and J 4 bases, with 8 bases left between them.

V is TRBV7-2 and J is TRBJ2-5; D uncertain. V was shortened by 1 base and J by 7 bases, with 10 bases between the two germline ends. Germline values: CDR1 SGHTA, CDR2 FQGNSA. This CDR3 has 13 amino acids. CDR3 nucleotide sequence: TGTGCCAGCAGCTTAGGAGCCGGCGGGACCCAGTACTTC. Residues: CASSLGAGGTQYF.

A few counts support this clone. CDR3 amino acids: CASAQVRKAFF. CDR3 bases: TGTGCCAGCGCACAGGTCAGAAAAGCTTTCTTT. The chain employs TRBV2 and TRBJ1-1, with a possible D match to TRBD1 (5 bases). There are 11 residues in the CDR3. The V end was cut by 8 bases, the J end by 9 bases, with 13 bases between. Germline CDR1 and CDR2: SNHLY and FYNNEI. Based on the CDR3 plus reference TRBV2 and TRBJ1-1, the full variable domain is EPEVTQTPSHQVTQMGQEVILRCVPISNHLYFYWYRQILGQKVEFLVSFYNNEISEKSEIFDDQFSVERPDGSNFTLKIRSTKLEDSAMYFCASAQVRKAFFGQGTRLTVV.

The chain couples TRBV5-1 to TRBJ2-7, with TRBD2 as a possible D gene (6 bases). CDR1 and CDR2 from the germline V gene are SGHRS and YFSETQ. The CDR3 contains 14 residues. Trimming removed 4 bases from V and 3 bases from J, with 14 bases in between. This chain's CDR3 is CASSQKGLNYEQYF. The DNA of the CDR3 is TGCGCCAGCAGCCAGAAGGGACTGAACTACGAGCAGTACTTC.

The rearrangement joins TRBV2 to TRBJ2-5; the D is unclear. V was shortened by 6 bases and J by 2 bases, with 7 bases between the two germline ends. CDR1 is SNHLY, CDR2 FYNNEI, per germline. CDR3 length: 12 residues. The CDR3 sequence is CASSQYQETQYF. The DNA for the CDR3 is TGTGCCAGCAGCCAATATCAAGAGACCCAGTACTTC.

This clone has more than one count but fewer than ten. The V gene is TRBV6-1, the J gene TRBJ2-3; D is possibly TRBD2 (6 bases). CDR3 size: 13 residues. The V end lost 8 bases, the J end lost 2 bases, and 11 bases lay between the germline ends. Per germline, CDR1 MNHNS and CDR2 SASEGT. The CDR3 DNA reads as TGTGCCAGCTCGGCGGGGACCACAGATACGCAGTATTTT. Protein product: CASSAGTTDTQYF.

The chain carries TRBV2 and TRBJ1-2; D is unclear. The CDR3 is 14 residues long. Germline CDR1 SNHLY, CDR2 FYNNEI. Trimming removed 5 bases from V and 2 bases from J, with 12 bases in between. The CDR3 is CASSKGQINYGYTF. DNA for the CDR3: TGTGCCAGCAGTAAAGGGCAGATCAACTATGGCTACACCTTC.

V is TRBV18 and J is TRBJ1-6; no clear D gene. The V gene lost 2 bases and the J gene lost 7 bases, with 9 bases spanning the gap. Germline values: CDR1 KGHSH, CDR2 LQKENI. This CDR3 has 14 amino acids. CDR3 coding DNA: TGTGCCAGCTCACCAAACATTGGCAATTCACCCCTCCACTTT. It is translated as CASSPNIGNSPLHF.

The rearrangement links TRBV4-2 to TRBJ2-3; a weak D match, TRBD2 (6 bases). The CDR3 runs 15 residues. Germline-derived CDR1 and CDR2 are LGHNA and YNFKEQ. Trimming stripped 1 base from V and 2 bases from J, with 10 bases between. CDR3 nucleotides: TGTGCCAGCAGCCAAGCATCGGGAGTCACAGATACGCAGTATTTT. Its protein product is CASSQASGVTDTQYF.

This rearrangement joins TRBV4-1 to TRBJ2-2; TRBD1 agrees at 7 bases. This CDR3 contains 15 residues. The ends lost 5 bases at V and 5 bases at J; junction bases unmatched: 8. Germline V CDR1 and CDR2: MGHRA, YSYEKL. CDR3 amino acids: CASSTWTGFTGELFF. CDR3 sequence (DNA): TGCGCCAGCAGCACCTGGACAGGTTTTACCGGGGAGCTGTTTTTT.

This clone has only a few counts. The chain is built from TRBV5-1 and TRBJ2-7, with D hard to call. Deletions cut 5 bases from V and 3 bases from J, with 6 bases between. The germline CDR1 and CDR2 sequences are SGHRS and YFSETQ. This CDR3 spans 11 amino acids. CDR3 loop: CASSASYEQYF. The CDR3, as DNA: TGCGCCAGCAGTGCCAGCTACGAGCAGTACTTC.